Sequencing of this T cell receptor beta chain was carried out in a study of T cells in Graves' hyperthyroidism and ophthalmopathy. Study-level findings and limits: Ophthalmopathy cases were set apart from stable hyperthyroidism by a 13 V-J model.

This clonotype was recorded at least ten times. Its cognate antigen is unknown. There were TCR beta CDR3 regions amplified from RNA transcripts. In the first-round RT-PCR of the TCR CDR3, the HTBI primer set was used. One entry per CDR3 protein, called by TCRdb with MiXCR from the multiplex PCR reads. In the table there are 500,000 to 600,000 distinct CDR3 sequences, about 43% of which are singletons. Uncontrolled infection, other autoimmune disease, pregnancy or lactation disqualified patients from enrolment. The germline CDR1 and CDR2 sequences are MNHEY and SVGAGI. V was pared by 10 bases and J by 10 bases, with 17 bases between. This CDR3 spans 13 amino acids.

The sequenced sample consisted of peripheral blood or thyroid tissue (not recorded which). The J gene is TRBJ1-6, the V gene TRBV6-5; no clear D gene. The clonotype comes from a woman between 18 and 30 years old with Graves' hyperthyroidism. CDR3 loop: CATKFQVGSPLHF. CDR3 bases: TGTGCCACCAAATTCCAGGTCGGATCACCCCTCCACTTT.